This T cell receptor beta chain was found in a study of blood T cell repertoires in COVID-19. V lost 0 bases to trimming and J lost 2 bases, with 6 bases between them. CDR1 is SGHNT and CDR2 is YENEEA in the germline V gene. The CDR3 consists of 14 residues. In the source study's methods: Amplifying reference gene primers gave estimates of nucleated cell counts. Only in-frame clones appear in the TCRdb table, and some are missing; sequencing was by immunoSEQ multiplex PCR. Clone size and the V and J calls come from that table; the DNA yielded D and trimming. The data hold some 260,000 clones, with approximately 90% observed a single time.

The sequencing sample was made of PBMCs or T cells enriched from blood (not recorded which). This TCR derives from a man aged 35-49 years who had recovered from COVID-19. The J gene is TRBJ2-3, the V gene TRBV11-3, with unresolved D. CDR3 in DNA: TGTGCCAGCAGCTTAGATCCATTCACAGATACGCAGTATTTT. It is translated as CASSLDPFTDTQYF.